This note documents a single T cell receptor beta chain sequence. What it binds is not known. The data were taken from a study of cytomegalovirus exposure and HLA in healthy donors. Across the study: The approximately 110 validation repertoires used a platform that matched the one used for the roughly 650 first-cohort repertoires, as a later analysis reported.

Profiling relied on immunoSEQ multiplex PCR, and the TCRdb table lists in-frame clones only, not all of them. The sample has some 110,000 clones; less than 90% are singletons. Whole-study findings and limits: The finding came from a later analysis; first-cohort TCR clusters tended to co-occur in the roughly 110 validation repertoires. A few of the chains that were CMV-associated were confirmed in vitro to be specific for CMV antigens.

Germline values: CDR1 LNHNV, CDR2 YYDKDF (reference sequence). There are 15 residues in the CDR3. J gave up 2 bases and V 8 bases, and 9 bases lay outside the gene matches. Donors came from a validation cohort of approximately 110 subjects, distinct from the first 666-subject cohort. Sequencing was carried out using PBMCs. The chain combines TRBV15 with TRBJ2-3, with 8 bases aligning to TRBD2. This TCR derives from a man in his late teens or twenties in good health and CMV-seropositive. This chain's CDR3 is CATGTRGGPTDTQYF. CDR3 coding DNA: TGTGCCACCGGAACTCGGGGGGGCCCCACAGATACGCAGTATTTT.